Listed below are T cell receptor beta chains from one sample, sequenced in a study of blood T cell repertoires in COVID-19. Profiling relied on immunoSEQ multiplex PCR, and the TCRdb table lists in-frame clones only, not all of them. Among about 180,000 clones listed, about 81% were seen once. Material: peripheral blood. The source of these receptors is a woman of 80 years or more with COVID-19, enrolled during active disease. Both conserved end residues are part of each CDR3. The D gene is left open where the match is weak. Where a row states a size, it is once, few, many or the class of an expanded clone; other rows omit it.

>TRBJ2-7|TRBV11-3|NA|NA
TGTGCCAGCAGCTTAGACAGCTCCTACGAGCAGTACTTC
CASSLDSSYEQYF
>TRBJ2-1|TRBV5-1|NA|TRBD1
TGCGCCAGCAGCTTAGACGGGACAGTCTACAATGAGCAGTTCTTC
CASSLDGTVYNEQFF
>TRBJ2-2|TRBV15|NA|NA
TGTGCCACCAGCAGAGGCGGAGGGGAGTGGTCCGGGGAGCTGTTTTTT
CATSRGGGEWSGELFF
>TRBJ1-2|TRBV3-1/TRBV3-2|NA|TRBD1
TGTGCCAGCAGGAAACAGGGGGCAGGCTATGGCTACACCTTC
CASRKQGAGYGYTF
>TRBJ2-1|TRBV4-2|NA|NA
TGTGCCAGCAGCCCCCCTAAGGTCGCGGGTCGTCGAAATGAGCAGTTCTTC
CASSPPKVAGRRNEQFF
>TRBJ2-5|TRBV29-1|NA|TRBD2
TGCAGCGTTGACAGGGCGGGGGGGATGGTGACCCAGTACTTC
CSVDRAGGMVTQYF
>TRBJ1-2|TRBV3-1/TRBV3-2|NA|NA
TGTGCCAGCAGCCAAGGTTCCCGCGGGGGACGTGGCTACACCTTC
CASSQGSRGGRGYTF
>TRBJ2-7|TRBV11-3|few|NA
TGTGCCAGCAGTCCTGGACTGGGATACGAGCAGTACTTC
CASSPGLGYEQYF
>TRBJ2-2|TRBV2|NA|NA
TGTGCCAGCAGTGCTAGGGGTAACACCGGGGAGCTGTTTTTT
CASSARGNTGELFF
>TRBJ1-2|TRBV18|NA|TRBD1
TGTGCCAGCCGTGAATGGGGACAGCCAAACTATGGCTACACCTTC
CASREWGQPNYGYTF
>TRBJ2-5|TRBV4-2|NA|TRBD2
TGTGCCAGCAGCGGAACTAGCGGGGGGGCCCGAGAGACCCAGTACTTC
CASSGTSGGARETQYF
>TRBJ2-1|TRBV19|NA|TRBD1
TGTGCCAGTAGTAACAGGGGGCTTAATGAGCAGTTCTTC
CASSNRGLNEQFF
>TRBJ1-2|TRBV4-3|NA|NA
TGCGCCAGCAGCCAAGATTCGCGGAATAATGGCTACACCTTC
CASSQDSRNNGYTF
>TRBJ2-5|TRBV5-8|NA|TRBD2
TGTGCCAGCAGCCCGAGCGGGGGGGAGACCCAGTACTTC
CASSPSGGETQYF
>TRBJ1-4|TRBV4-1|NA|TRBD1
TGCGCCAGCAGTCTCGGGACAGTCTCTGAGGGAAAACTGTTTTTT
CASSLGTVSEGKLFF
>TRBJ2-5|TRBV18|NA|NA
TGTGCCAGCTCACCAGGTAGTTGGGAGACCCAGTACTTC
CASSPGSWETQYF
>TRBJ2-7|TRBV7-2|once|TRBD1
TGTGCCAGCAGCCCGTCCGGGACAGGCGAATACGAGCAGTACTTC
CASSPSGTGEYEQYF
>TRBJ2-7|TRBV11-2|NA|NA
TGTGCCAGCAGCTTAGGCTGGTCTAGTACCGCCTACGAGCAGTACTTC
CASSLGWSSTAYEQYF
>TRBJ2-4|TRBV3-1/TRBV3-2|NA|TRBD2
TGTGCCAGCAGCGGATTGACTAGCGGCGCCTCACCAGACCCCCCCAAAAACATTCAGTACTTC
CASSGLTSGASPDPPKNIQYF
>TRBJ2-7|TRBV19|NA|NA
TGTGCCAGTAGTATAGTCTCCAGGGCTAACGAGCAGTACTTC
CASSIVSRANEQYF
>TRBJ2-7|TRBV5-1|NA|TRBD1
TGCGCCAGCAGCCTCGGGACAGGGGGCTTCTACGAGCAGTACTTC
CASSLGTGGFYEQYF
>TRBJ2-3|TRBV11-3|NA|NA
TGTGCCAGCAGCTTACGGACAGTTACGCAGTATTTT
CASSLRTVTQYF
>TRBJ2-4|TRBV7-8|NA|NA
TGTGCCAGCAGCTTAGATAGCCTGGGAAACATTCAGTACTTC
CASSLDSLGNIQYF
>TRBJ2-7|TRBV24-1|NA|NA
TGTGCCACCAGTGACCCCGGCGGGTACGAGCAGTACTTC
CATSDPGGYEQYF
>TRBJ1-6|TRBV30|few|TRBD1
TGTGCCTGGAGCGATTTGGGGACAGCAAATTCACCCCTCCACTTT
CAWSDLGTANSPLHF
>TRBJ2-1|TRBV12-3/TRBV12-4|NA|NA
TGTGCCAGTCGACCACCGGGTGATGAGCAGTTCTTC
CASRPPGDEQFF
>TRBJ2-7|TRBV7-2|NA|NA
TGTGCCAGCAGCTCCTTTCTGTGGGAGAGCGAGCAGTACTTC
CASSSFLWESEQYF
>TRBJ1-1|TRBV5-4|once|TRBD1
TGTGCCAGCAGCTTCGGACAGGGGAACACTGAAGCTTTCTTT
CASSFGQGNTEAFF
>TRBJ2-1|TRBV14|NA|NA
TGTGCCAGCAGCCCAGGAGTCTTACAGGGTACTGAGCAGTTCTTC
CASSPGVLQGTEQFF
>TRBJ2-1|TRBV11-3|few|TRBD2
TGTGCCAGCAGCTCTGTCAGCGGGGGGGTGAGTGAGCAGTTCTTC
CASSSVSGGVSEQFF
>TRBJ2-3|TRBV7-3|NA|TRBD2
TGTGCCAGCAGCCCAGGACTAGCGGGGGGCACAGATACGCAGTATTTT
CASSPGLAGGTDTQYF
>TRBJ2-5|TRBV5-6|once|TRBD2
TGTGCCAGCAGCTTCTTTGGGACTACCAAAGAGACCCAGTACTTC
CASSFFGTTKETQYF
>TRBJ2-5|TRBV2|NA|TRBD2
TGTGCCAGCAAGCGGCTAGCGGGAGAGACCCAGTACTTC
CASKRLAGETQYF
>TRBJ2-1|TRBV14|NA|TRBD2
TGTGCCAGCAGCCAAACTAGCGGGAAGTTGGGGAGTGAGCAGTTCTTC
CASSQTSGKLGSEQFF
>TRBJ2-5|TRBV6-2/TRBV6-3|NA|TRBD2
TGTGCCAGCAGTCATCCTAGCGGGGGGGGCCCAGGGTCCCAGTACTTC
CASSHPSGGGPGSQYF
>TRBJ1-2|TRBV5-4|few|TRBD1
TGTGCCAGCAGCCCCGACAGGGTAAACTATGGCTACACCTTC
CASSPDRVNYGYTF
>TRBJ1-5|TRBV29-1|once|NA
TGCAGCGCACAGTACAGCAATCAGCCCCAGCATTTT
CSAQYSNQPQHF
>TRBJ1-3|TRBV5-6|NA|NA
TGTGCCAGCAGCTTGGTGTCTTCTGGAAACACCATATATTTT
CASSLVSSGNTIYF
>TRBJ2-2|TRBV7-3|NA|TRBD2
TGTGCCAGTAGACCGGGACTAGCGGGGGGAATCACCGGGGAGCTGTTTTTT
CASRPGLAGGITGELFF